This TCR beta chain was captured in a study of technical replicates of blood from a few donors (dated by TCRdb to between 2016 and 2019). The germline V gene yields SGHVS for CDR1 and FQNEAQ for CDR2. V and J are truncated by 1 base and 3 bases respectively, leaving an intervening sequence of 12 bases. Spanning cysteine to phenylalanine, the CDR3 consists of 15 amino acids. The retained sequence is limited to the CDR3, 45 bases, with the frame set at the first base. Libraries were constructed by the immunoSEQ multiplex PCR assay. In TCRdb, the immuneACCESS table is reduced to in-frame sequences with V and J assigned. These tables do not hold every clone; where another copy was compared, an unresolved V gene accounts for under half, and the others remain unexplained. The sample records around 50,000 clones, around nine tenths of which are singletons. The ten biggest clones cover about 3.8% of the sample.

As for this clone: Its cognate antigen has yet to be identified. Base quality data are lacking; no much larger clone is found one base away.

This TCR derives from a human donor in good health. Some clones in this sample may be carry-over from other donors' samples. The receptor chain draws on TRBV7-8 and TRBJ1-1, with the D gene call left open. Sequencing was done on a sample of PBMCs. The CDR3 region has the sequence CASSLGEQRDTEAFF. The DNA sequence follows: TGTGCCAGCAGCTTAGGTGAACAGAGGGACACTGAAGCTTTCTTT.